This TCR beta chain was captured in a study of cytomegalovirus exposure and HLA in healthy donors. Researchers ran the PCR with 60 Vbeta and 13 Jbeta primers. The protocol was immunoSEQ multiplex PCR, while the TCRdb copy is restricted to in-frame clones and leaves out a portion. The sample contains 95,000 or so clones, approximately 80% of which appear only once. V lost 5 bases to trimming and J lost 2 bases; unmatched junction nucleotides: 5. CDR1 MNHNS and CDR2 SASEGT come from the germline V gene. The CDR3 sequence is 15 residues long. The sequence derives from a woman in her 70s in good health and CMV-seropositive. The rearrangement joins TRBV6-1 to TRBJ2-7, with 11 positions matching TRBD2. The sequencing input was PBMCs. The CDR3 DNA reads TGTGCCAGCAGTTCCGGGACTAGCGGTCCCTACGAGCAGTACTTC. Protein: CASSSGTSGPYEQYF.